This T cell receptor beta chain was sequenced for a study of technical replicates of blood from several donors. Assay: immunoSEQ multiplex PCR; the TCRdb copy retains only in-frame clones and omits some. The sample holds fewer than 90,000 clones; 93% are singletons and the top ten take 0.24%. Per germline, CDR1 SNHLY and CDR2 FYNNEI. V was clipped by 6 bases and J by 7 bases; unmatched bases: 5. This CDR3 has 14 amino acids. This receptor was taken from a human donor in good health. The sample taken for sequencing was T cells isolated from PBMCs. The chain is built from TRBV2 and TRBJ2-1; 11 nucleotides agree with TRBD2. The CDR3 nucleotides are TGTGCCAGCAGGCAGTCTAGCGGGGGGAATGAGCAGTTCTTC. It codes for CASRQSSGGNEQFF.